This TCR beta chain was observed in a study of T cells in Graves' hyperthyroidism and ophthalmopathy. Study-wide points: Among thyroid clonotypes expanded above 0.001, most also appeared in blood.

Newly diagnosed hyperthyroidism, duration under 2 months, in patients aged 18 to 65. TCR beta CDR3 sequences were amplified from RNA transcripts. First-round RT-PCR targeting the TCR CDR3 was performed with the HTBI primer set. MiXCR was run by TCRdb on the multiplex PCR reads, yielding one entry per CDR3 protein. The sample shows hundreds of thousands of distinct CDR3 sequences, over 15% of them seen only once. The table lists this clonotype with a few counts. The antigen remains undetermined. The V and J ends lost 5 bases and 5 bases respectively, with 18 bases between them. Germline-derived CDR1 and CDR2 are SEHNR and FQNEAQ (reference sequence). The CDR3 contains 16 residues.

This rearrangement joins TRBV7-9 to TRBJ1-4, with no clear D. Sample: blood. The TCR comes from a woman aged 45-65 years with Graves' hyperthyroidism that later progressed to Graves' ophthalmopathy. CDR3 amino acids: CASSGSPWLSNEKLFF. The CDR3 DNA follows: TGTGCCAGCAGCGGATCCCCGTGGCTAAGCAATGAAAAACTGTTTTTT.